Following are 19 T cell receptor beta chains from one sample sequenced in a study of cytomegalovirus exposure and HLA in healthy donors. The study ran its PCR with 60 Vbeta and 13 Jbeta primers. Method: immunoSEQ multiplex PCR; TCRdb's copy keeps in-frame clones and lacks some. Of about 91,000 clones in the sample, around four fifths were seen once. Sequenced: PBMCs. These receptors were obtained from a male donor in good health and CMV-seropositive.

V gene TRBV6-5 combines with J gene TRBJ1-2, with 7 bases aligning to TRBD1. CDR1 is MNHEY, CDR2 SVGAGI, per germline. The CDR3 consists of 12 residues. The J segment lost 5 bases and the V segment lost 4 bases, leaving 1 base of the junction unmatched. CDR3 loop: CASSSGGYGYTF. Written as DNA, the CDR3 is TGTGCCAGCAGTTCAGGGGGGTATGGCTACACCTTC.

CDR3 in amino acids: CASSARDRGYEQYF. CDR3 sequence (DNA): TGTGCCAGCAGCGCCCGGGACAGGGGTTACGAGCAGTACTTC. The rearrangement uses TRBV9 and TRBJ2-7, with TRBD1 matching 10 bases. J lost 4 bases, V lost 3 bases, and 4 bases had no gene match. The CDR3 runs 14 residues. Looked up from germline, CDR1 is SGDLS and CDR2 is YYNGEE.

The CDR3 sequence is CASSGGTSGITRTDTQYF. Written as DNA, the CDR3 is TGTGCCAGCAGTGGCGGGACTAGCGGGATCACTCGCACAGATACGCAGTATTTT. The rearrangement links TRBV2 to TRBJ2-3, with 13 bases fitting TRBD2. Germline-derived CDR1 and CDR2 are SNHLY and FYNNEI. V was clipped by 4 bases and J by 1 base; unmatched bases: 8. The CDR3 consists of 18 residues.

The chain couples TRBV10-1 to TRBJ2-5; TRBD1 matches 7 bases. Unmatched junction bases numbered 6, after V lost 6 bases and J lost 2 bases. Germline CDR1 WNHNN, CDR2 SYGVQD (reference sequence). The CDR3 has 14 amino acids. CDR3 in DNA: TGCGCCAGCAGCAAGACAGGGTTACAAGAGACCCAGTACTTC. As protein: CASSKTGLQETQYF.

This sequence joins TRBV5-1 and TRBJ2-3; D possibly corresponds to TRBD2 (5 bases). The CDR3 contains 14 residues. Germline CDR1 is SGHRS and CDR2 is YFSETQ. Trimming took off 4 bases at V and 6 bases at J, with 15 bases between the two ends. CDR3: CASSLEQPGDTQYF. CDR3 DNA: TGCGCCAGCAGCCTGGAGCAACCGGGGGATACGCAGTATTTT.

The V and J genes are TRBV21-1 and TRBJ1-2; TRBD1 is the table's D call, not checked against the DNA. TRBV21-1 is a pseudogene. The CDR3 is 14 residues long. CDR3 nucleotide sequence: TGTGCCAGCAGCAAAGATATGCAGATCTATGGCTACACCTTC. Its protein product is CASSKDMQIYGYTF.

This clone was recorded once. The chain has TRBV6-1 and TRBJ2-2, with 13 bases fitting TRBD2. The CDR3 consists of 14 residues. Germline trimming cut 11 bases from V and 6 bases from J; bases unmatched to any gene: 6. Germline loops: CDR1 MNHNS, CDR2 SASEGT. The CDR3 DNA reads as TGTGCCGCCCGACTAGCGGGAGGCCCCGGGGAGCTGTTTTTT. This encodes CAARLAGGPGELFF.

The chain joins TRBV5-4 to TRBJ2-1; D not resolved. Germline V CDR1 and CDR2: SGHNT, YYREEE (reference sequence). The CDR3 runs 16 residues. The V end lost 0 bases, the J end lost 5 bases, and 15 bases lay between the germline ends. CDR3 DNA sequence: TGTGCCAGCAGCTTGGGGCCTTCCCTCACCAACAATGAGCAGTTCTTC. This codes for CASSLGPSLTNNEQFF.

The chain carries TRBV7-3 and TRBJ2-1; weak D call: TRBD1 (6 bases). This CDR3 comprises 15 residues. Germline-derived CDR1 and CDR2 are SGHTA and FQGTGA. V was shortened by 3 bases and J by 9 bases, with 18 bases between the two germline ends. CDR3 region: CASSFTPAGAGEQFF. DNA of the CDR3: TGTGCCAGCAGCTTCACGCCGGCAGGGGCCGGTGAGCAGTTCTTC.

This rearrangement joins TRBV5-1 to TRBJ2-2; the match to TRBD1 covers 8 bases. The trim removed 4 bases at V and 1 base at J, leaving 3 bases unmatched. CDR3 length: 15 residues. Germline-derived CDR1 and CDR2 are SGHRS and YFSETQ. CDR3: CASSRGQGNTGELFF. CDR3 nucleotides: TGCGCCAGCAGCCGTGGACAGGGGAACACCGGGGAGCTGTTTTTT.

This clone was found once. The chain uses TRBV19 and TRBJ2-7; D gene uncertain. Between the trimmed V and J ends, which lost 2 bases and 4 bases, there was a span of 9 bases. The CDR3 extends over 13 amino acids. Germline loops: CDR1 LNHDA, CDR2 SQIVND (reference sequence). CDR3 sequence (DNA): TGTGCCAGTAGTATATTGGCAGGATACGAGCAGTACTTC. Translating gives CASSILAGYEQYF.

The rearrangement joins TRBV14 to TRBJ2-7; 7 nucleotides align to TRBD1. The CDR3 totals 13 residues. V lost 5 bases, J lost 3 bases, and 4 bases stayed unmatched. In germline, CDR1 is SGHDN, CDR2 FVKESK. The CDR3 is CASSSRQGYEQYF. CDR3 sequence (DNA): TGTGCCAGCAGCTCCCGACAGGGCTACGAGCAGTACTTC.

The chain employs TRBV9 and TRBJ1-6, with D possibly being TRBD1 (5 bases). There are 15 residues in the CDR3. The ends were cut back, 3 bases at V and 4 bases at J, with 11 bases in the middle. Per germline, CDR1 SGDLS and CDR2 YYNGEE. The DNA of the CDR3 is TGTGCCAGCAGCGCCGTGACAGAGTATAATTCACCCCTCCACTTT. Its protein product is CASSAVTEYNSPLHF.

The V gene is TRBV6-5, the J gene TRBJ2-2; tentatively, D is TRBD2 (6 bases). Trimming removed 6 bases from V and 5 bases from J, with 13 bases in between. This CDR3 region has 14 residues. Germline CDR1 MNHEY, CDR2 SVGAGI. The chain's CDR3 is CASSLSGLTGELFF. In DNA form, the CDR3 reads TGTGCCAGCAGCCTTAGCGGTCTTACCGGGGAGCTGTTTTTT.

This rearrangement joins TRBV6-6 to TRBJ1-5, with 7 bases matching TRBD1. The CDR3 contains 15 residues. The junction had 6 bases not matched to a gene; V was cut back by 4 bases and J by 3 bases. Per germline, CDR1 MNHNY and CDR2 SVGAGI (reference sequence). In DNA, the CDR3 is TGTGCCAGCAGTTCTAGACAGGGCCTCAATCAGCCCCAGCATTTT. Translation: CASSSRQGLNQPQHF.

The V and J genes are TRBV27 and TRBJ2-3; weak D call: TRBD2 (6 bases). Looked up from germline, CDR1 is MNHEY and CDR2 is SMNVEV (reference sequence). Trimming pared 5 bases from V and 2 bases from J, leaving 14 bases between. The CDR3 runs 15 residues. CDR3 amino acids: CASSAGLSNTDTQYF. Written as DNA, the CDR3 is TGTGCCAGCAGTGCGGGACTCTCAAACACAGATACGCAGTATTTT.

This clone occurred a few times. The CDR3 DNA sequence: TGTGCCAGCAGTGTGGTACGGGGGGCCCCTAATCAGCCCCAGCATTTT. Its protein product is CASSVVRGAPNQPQHF. V and J are TRBV2 and TRBJ1-5, with D perhaps matching TRBD1 (6 bases). V was cut by 4 bases and J by 4 bases, with 17 bases left in between. This CDR3 spans 16 amino acids. Germline CDR1 is SNHLY and CDR2 is FYNNEI.

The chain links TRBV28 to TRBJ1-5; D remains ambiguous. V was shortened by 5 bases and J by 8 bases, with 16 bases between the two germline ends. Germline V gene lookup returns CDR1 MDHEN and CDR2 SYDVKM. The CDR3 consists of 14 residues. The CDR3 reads CASSPPFLSEPQHF. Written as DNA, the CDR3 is TGTGCCAGCAGTCCCCCCTTCTTATCAGAGCCCCAGCATTTT.

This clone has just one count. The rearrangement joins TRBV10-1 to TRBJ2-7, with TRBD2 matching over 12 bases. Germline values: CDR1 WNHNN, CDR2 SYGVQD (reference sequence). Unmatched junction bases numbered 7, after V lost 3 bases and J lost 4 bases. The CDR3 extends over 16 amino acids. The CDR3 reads CASSDRLAGERYEQYF. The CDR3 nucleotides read TGCGCCAGCAGTGATCGACTAGCGGGAGAAAGGTACGAGCAGTACTTC.